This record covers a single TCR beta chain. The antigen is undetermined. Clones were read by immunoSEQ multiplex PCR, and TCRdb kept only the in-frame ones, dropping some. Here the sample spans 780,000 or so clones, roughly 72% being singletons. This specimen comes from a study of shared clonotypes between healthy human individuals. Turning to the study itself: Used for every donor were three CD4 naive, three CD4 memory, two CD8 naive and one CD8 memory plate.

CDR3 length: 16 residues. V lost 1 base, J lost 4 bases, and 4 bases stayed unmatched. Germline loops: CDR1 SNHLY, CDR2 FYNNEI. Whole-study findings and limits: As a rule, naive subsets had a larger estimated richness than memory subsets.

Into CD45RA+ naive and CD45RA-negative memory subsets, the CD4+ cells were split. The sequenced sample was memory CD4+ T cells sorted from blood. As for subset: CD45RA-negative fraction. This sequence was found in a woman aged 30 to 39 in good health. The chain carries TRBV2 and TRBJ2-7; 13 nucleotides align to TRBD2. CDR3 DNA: TGTGCCAGCAGTGAAGGGGGACTAGCGGGAAGGTACGAGCAGTACTTC. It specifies CASSEGGLAGRYEQYF.